Listed below are T cell receptor beta chains from one sample, sequenced in a study of T cell responses to AZD1222 COVID-19 vaccine. The table came from immunoSEQ multiplex PCR; TCRdb's copy has only in-frame clones and leaves some out. The sample lists some 79,000 clones, roughly 75% occurring once. Here the sequenced sample was peripheral blood, taken 28 days after the second AZD1222 dose. The receptors stem from an adult who received the AZD1222 COVID-19 vaccine. CDR3s include the opening cysteine and the closing phenylalanine or tryptophan. D genes are given only for firm matches. Clone size is not always given. Where it is, it says once, few, many or a class for expanded clones.

CDR3 length: 13; clone size: NA; J gene: TRBJ1-5; V gene: TRBV5-1; D gene: NA; CDR3 DNA: TGCGCCAGCAGCCCGGACGGTTATCAGCCCCAGCATTTT; CDR3 protein: CASSPDGYQPQHF
CDR3 length: 20; clone size: NA; J gene: TRBJ2-3; V gene: TRBV6-2/TRBV6-3; D gene: TRBD1; CDR3 DNA: TGTGCCAGCAGTTACGACGTAAGGGACAGGGGTCCACTAGGCACAGATACGCAGTATTTT; CDR3 protein: CASSYDVRDRGPLGTDTQYF
CDR3 length: 14; clone size: NA; J gene: TRBJ2-7; V gene: TRBV7-8; D gene: NA; CDR3 DNA: TGTGCCAGCAGCTTAGTCGTGGGAAAGGGCGAGCAGTACTTC; CDR3 protein: CASSLVVGKGEQYF
CDR3 length: 12; clone size: NA; J gene: TRBJ1-1; V gene: TRBV7-2; D gene: TRBD1; CDR3 DNA: TGTGCCAGCAGCCCCAGGGACAGGGCCGCTTTCTTT; CDR3 protein: CASSPRDRAAFF
CDR3 length: 15; clone size: NA; J gene: TRBJ1-5; V gene: TRBV27; D gene: NA; CDR3 DNA: TGTGCCAGCGGGATCAGGGGAGAGGGCAATCAGCCCCAGCATTTT; CDR3 protein: CASGIRGEGNQPQHF
CDR3 length: 15; clone size: NA; J gene: TRBJ1-1; V gene: TRBV4-2; D gene: NA; CDR3 DNA: TGTGCCAGCAGCCAAGAATGGCGGATGAACACTGAAGCTTTCTTT; CDR3 protein: CASSQEWRMNTEAFF
CDR3 length: 15; clone size: few; J gene: TRBJ2-2; V gene: TRBV27; D gene: NA; CDR3 DNA: TGTGCCAGCAGGAACCGGGACTGGGACACCGGGGAGCTGTTTTTT; CDR3 protein: CASRNRDWDTGELFF
CDR3 length: 15; clone size: NA; J gene: TRBJ2-1; V gene: TRBV6-2/TRBV6-3; D gene: NA; CDR3 DNA: TGTGCCACCAGCCGGGGGCTCAGGGATTCCAATGAGCAGTTCTTC; CDR3 protein: CATSRGLRDSNEQFF
CDR3 length: 16; clone size: once; J gene: TRBJ2-1; V gene: TRBV4-1; D gene: TRBD1; CDR3 DNA: TGCGCCAGCAGCCAAGATCACAGGGGTAATTACAATGAGCAGTTCTTC; CDR3 protein: CASSQDHRGNYNEQFF
CDR3 length: 19; clone size: NA; J gene: TRBJ2-6; V gene: TRBV19; D gene: NA; CDR3 DNA: TGTGCCAGTAGTACCCCCCCGGGACGCACCAACTCTGGGGCCAACGTCCTGACTTTC; CDR3 protein: CASSTPPGRTNSGANVLTF
CDR3 length: 13; clone size: NA; J gene: TRBJ1-2; V gene: TRBV28; D gene: TRBD1; CDR3 DNA: TGTGCCAGCAGACCGGGACAGAACTATGGCTACACCTTC; CDR3 protein: CASRPGQNYGYTF
CDR3 length: 14; clone size: NA; J gene: TRBJ1-1; V gene: TRBV7-5; D gene: NA; CDR3 DNA: TGTGTCAGAAGCTCTCCTAGGGCAGGAGCAGGAGCTTTCTTT; CDR3 protein: CVRSSPRAGAGAFF
CDR3 length: 14; clone size: few; J gene: TRBJ2-7; V gene: TRBV27; D gene: NA; CDR3 DNA: TGTGCCAGCATGTTAGGGGGGCTTTCCTACGAGCAGTACTTC; CDR3 protein: CASMLGGLSYEQYF
CDR3 length: 14; clone size: NA; J gene: TRBJ2-7; V gene: TRBV9; D gene: NA; CDR3 DNA: TGTGCCAGCAGCGTGTTAGGGACGTCCTACGAGCAGTACTTC; CDR3 protein: CASSVLGTSYEQYF
CDR3 length: 15; clone size: NA; J gene: TRBJ2-1; V gene: TRBV10-2; D gene: NA; CDR3 DNA: TGCGCCAGCAGTGAGTTTGGGGGCGGACAGAGTGAGCAGTTCTTC; CDR3 protein: CASSEFGGGQSEQFF
CDR3 length: 15; clone size: few; J gene: TRBJ2-1; V gene: TRBV19; D gene: NA; CDR3 DNA: TGTGCCAGTAGTAAAGGGTCGGACAGCCCTAATGAGCAGTTCTTC; CDR3 protein: CASSKGSDSPNEQFF
CDR3 length: 15; clone size: once; J gene: TRBJ2-1; V gene: TRBV11-2; D gene: NA; CDR3 DNA: TGTGCCAGCAGCCCCGACAGGTTTAACTTCAATGAGCAGTTCTTC; CDR3 protein: CASSPDRFNFNEQFF
CDR3 length: 15; clone size: NA; J gene: TRBJ2-2; V gene: TRBV19; D gene: TRBD2; CDR3 DNA: TGTGCCAGTAGTTTGGGACTAGCTAACACCGGGGAGCTGTTTTTT; CDR3 protein: CASSLGLANTGELFF
CDR3 length: 15; clone size: NA; J gene: TRBJ1-3; V gene: TRBV6-5; D gene: NA; CDR3 DNA: TGTGCCAGCAGGCTAGACGGGAGCTCTGGAAACACCATATATTTT; CDR3 protein: CASRLDGSSGNTIYF
CDR3 length: 14; clone size: NA; J gene: TRBJ2-1; V gene: TRBV28; D gene: NA; CDR3 DNA: TGTGCCAGCAGTTTAGCGGAAACCTACAATGAGCAGTTCTTC; CDR3 protein: CASSLAETYNEQFF
CDR3 length: 15; clone size: NA; J gene: TRBJ2-7; V gene: TRBV27; D gene: TRBD2; CDR3 DNA: TGTGCCAGCAGTACGACTAGCGGGAGGGGATACGAGCAGTACTTC; CDR3 protein: CASSTTSGRGYEQYF
CDR3 length: 13; clone size: NA; J gene: TRBJ1-2; V gene: TRBV5-1; D gene: NA; CDR3 DNA: TGCGCCAGCAGCCCTGGGACTGTGTATGGCTACACCTTC; CDR3 protein: CASSPGTVYGYTF
CDR3 length: 12; clone size: NA; J gene: TRBJ2-7; V gene: TRBV30; D gene: NA; CDR3 DNA: TGTGCCTGGAGTCATTGGTCCAACGAGCAGTACTTC; CDR3 protein: CAWSHWSNEQYF
CDR3 length: 14; clone size: NA; J gene: TRBJ2-7; V gene: TRBV7-9; D gene: NA; CDR3 DNA: TGTGCCAGCACCAAAGGGGGATTGAACTACGAGCAGTACTTC; CDR3 protein: CASTKGGLNYEQYF